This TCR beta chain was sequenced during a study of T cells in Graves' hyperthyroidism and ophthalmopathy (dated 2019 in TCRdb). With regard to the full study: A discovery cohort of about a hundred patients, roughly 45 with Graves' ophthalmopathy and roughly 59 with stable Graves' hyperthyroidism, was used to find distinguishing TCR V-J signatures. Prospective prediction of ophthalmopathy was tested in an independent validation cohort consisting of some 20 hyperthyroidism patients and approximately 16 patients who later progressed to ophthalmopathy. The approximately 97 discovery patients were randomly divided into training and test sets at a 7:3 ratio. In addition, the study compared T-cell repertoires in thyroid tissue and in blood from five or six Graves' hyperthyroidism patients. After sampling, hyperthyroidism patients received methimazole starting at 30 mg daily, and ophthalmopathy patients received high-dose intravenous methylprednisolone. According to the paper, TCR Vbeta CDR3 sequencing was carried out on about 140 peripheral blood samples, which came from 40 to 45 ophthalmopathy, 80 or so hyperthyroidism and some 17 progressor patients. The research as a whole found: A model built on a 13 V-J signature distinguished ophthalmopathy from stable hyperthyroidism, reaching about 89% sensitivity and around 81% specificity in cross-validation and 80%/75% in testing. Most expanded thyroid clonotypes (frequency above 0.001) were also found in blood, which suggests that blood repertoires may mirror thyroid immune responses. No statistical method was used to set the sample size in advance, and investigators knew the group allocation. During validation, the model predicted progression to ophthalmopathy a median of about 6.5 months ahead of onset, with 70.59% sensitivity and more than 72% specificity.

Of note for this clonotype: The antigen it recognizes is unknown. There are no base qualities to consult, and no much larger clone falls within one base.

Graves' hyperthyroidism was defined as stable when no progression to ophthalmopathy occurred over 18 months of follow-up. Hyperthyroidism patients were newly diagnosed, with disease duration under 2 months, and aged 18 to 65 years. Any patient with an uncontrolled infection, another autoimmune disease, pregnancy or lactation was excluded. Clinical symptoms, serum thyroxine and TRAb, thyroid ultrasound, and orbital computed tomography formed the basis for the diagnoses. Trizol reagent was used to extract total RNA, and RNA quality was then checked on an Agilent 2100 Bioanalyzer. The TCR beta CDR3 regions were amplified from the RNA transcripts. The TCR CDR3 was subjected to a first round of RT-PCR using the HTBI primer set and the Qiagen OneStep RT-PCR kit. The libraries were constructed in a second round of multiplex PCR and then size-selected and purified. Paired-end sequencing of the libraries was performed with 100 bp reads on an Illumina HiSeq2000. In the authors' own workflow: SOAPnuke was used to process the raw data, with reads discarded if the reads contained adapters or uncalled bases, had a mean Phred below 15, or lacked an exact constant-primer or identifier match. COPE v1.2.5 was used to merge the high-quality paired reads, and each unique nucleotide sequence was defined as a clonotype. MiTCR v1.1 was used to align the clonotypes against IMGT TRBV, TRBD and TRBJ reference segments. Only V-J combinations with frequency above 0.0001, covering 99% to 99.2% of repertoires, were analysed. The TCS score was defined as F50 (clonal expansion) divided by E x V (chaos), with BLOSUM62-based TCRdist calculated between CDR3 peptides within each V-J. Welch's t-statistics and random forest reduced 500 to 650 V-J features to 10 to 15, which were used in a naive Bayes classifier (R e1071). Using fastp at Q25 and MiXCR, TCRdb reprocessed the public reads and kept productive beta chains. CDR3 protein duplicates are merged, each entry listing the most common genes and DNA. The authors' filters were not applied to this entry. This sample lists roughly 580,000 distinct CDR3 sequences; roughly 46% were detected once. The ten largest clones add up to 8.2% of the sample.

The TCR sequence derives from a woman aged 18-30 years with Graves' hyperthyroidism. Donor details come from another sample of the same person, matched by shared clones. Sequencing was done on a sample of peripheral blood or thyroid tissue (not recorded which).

DNA sequence: TGTGCCAGCAGTTTTGGCGGACAGGGGTCCGAGCAGTACTTC. Its protein reads: CASSFGGQGSEQYF. Recombination linked TRBV7-6 to TRBJ2-7, with 9 junctional bases fitting TRBD1. Counted from cysteine to phenylalanine, this CDR3 has 14 amino acids. This entry keeps only the CDR3 DNA: 42 bases, framed from base 1. Via the germline V gene, CDR1 is SGHVS and CDR2 FNYEAQ. The V end gives up 6 bases and the J end 6 bases, leaving 9 bases in the junction not matched to a gene.